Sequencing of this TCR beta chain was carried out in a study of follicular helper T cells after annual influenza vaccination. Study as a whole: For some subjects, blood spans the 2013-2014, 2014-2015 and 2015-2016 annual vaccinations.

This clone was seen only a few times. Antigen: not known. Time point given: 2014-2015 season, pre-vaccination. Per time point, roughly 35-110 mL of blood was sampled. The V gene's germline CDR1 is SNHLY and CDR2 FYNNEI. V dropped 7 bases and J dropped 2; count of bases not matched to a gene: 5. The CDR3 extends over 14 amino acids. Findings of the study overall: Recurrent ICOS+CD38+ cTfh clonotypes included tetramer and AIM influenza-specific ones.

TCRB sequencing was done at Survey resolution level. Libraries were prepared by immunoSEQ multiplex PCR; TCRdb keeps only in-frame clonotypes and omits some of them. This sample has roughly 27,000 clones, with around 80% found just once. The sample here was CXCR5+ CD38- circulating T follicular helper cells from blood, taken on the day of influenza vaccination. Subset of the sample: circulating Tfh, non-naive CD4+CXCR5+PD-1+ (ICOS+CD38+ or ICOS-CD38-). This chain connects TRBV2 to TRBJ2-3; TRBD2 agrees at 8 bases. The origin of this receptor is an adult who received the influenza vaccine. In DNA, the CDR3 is TGTGCCAGCACCCAGCGGGGGATCACAGATACGCAGTATTTT. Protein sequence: CASTQRGITDTQYF.